These 18 T cell receptor beta chains originate from one sample sequenced in a study of blood T cell repertoires in COVID-19. The table came from immunoSEQ multiplex PCR; TCRdb's copy has only in-frame clones and leaves some out. The repertoire holds 45,000 to 55,000 clones, with around nine tenths as singletons. Sample: peripheral blood. These receptors all stem from an older man with acute or convalescent COVID-19.

The chain carries TRBV5-1 and TRBJ1-6; no clear D gene. With 0 bases removed from V and 9 bases from J, the gap between germline ends came to 10 bases. The germline gives CDR1 SGHRS, CDR2 YFSETQ. This CDR3 has 14 amino acids. The CDR3 is CASSLAGSPSPLHF. Written as DNA, the CDR3 is TGCGCCAGCAGCTTGGCCGGGAGCCCTTCACCCCTCCACTTT.

The genes are TRBV5-1 and TRBJ1-6, with 8 bases identical to TRBD1. From germline, CDR1 is SGHRS and CDR2 YFSETQ. J lost 7 bases, V lost 5 bases, and 8 bases had no gene match. This CDR3 has 15 amino acids. The CDR3 loop reads CASSWVGQANSPLHF. The CDR3, as DNA: TGCGCCAGCAGTTGGGTGGGACAGGCGAATTCACCCCTCCACTTT.

This chain joins TRBV12-3 or TRBV12-4 and TRBJ1-2, with D maybe TRBD1 (5 bases). The ends were cut back, 2 bases at V and 8 bases at J, with 12 bases in the middle. The length of the CDR3 is 13 residues. In nucleotides, the CDR3 is TGTGCCAGCAGTTTAAGGGGCGTCAGCGGCTACACCTTC. Translation gives CASSLRGVSGYTF.

The CDR3 here is CASSTRPYGETQYF. The CDR3 region has the DNA TGTGCCAGCAGCACCCGACCGTACGGGGAGACCCAGTACTTC. This rearrangement joins TRBV3-1 (or the pseudogene TRBV3-2) to TRBJ2-5; D is ambiguous. CDR1 and CDR2 (germline): LGHDT, YNNKEL (reference sequence). Deletions cut 5 bases from V and 5 bases from J, with 15 bases between. The CDR3 sequence is 14 residues long.

The chain joins TRBV11-2 to TRBJ2-7; D uncertain. Trimming cost V 6 bases and J 4 bases, with 13 bases left between them. The CDR3 totals 13 residues. Germline loops: CDR1 SGHAT, CDR2 FQNNGV. CDR3 amino acids: CASSSYRSYEQYF. CDR3 sequence (DNA): TGTGCCAGCAGTTCTTATCGGTCTTACGAGCAGTACTTC.

The rearrangement links TRBV4-1 to TRBJ2-7; 16 bases align to TRBD2. Germline-derived CDR1 and CDR2 are MGHRA and YSYEKL. J lost 11 bases, V lost 1 base, and 11 bases had no gene match. The CDR3 covers 17 residues. CDR3 protein: CASSQVDMGLAGGPKYF. The DNA for the CDR3 is TGCGCCAGCAGCCAAGTAGACATGGGACTAGCGGGGGGGCCTAAGTACTTC.

As to this clone: At one of its ends the junction is not consistent with the germline gene, which may arise from a read error. This chain uses TRBV19 with TRBJ2-4; possibly TRBD1 for D (5 bases). The germline V gene has CDR1 LNHDA and CDR2 SQIVND (reference sequence). The CDR3 is 12 residues long. The CDR3 loop is CASSARQSVRIF. In DNA, the CDR3 is TGTGCCAGTAGTGCCCGACAGAGCGTCCGGATCTTC.

The chain is built from TRBV7-9 and TRBJ2-1, with TRBD2 matching 11 bases. This CDR3 region has 14 residues. The germline gives CDR1 SEHNR, CDR2 FQNEAQ (reference sequence). The V and J ends lost 5 bases and 5 bases, in that order; junction bases with no gene match: 2. CDR3 amino acids: CASSEGLADNEQFF. The CDR3 DNA sequence: TGTGCCAGCAGCGAGGGACTAGCGGACAATGAGCAGTTCTTC.

The V call is TRBV3-1 (or the pseudogene TRBV3-2), the J call TRBJ1-4; a weak D match, TRBD1 (5 bases). There are 13 residues in the CDR3. Germline values: CDR1 LGHDT, CDR2 YNNKEL (reference sequence). Trimming stripped 1 base from V and 8 bases from J, with 8 bases between. As DNA, the CDR3 is TGTGCCAGCAGCCAAGCAGGGCCGGAAAAACTGTTTTTT. This encodes CASSQAGPEKLFF.

The chain joins TRBV5-1 to TRBJ1-1; 7 bases are shared with TRBD1. Germline V gene data show CDR1 as SGHRS and CDR2 as YFSETQ. V trimming: 4 bases; J trimming: 0 bases; junction bases outside the gene matches: 6. CDR3 length equals 15 residues. CDR3 region: CASSSTGEVNTEAFF. The CDR3 DNA is TGCGCCAGCAGCAGTACAGGGGAAGTGAACACTGAAGCTTTCTTT.

The chain couples TRBV29-1 to TRBJ1-4; 9 bases agree with TRBD1. The CDR3 spans 13 residues. CDR1 and CDR2 (germline): SQVTM, ANQGSEA. Unmatched junction bases numbered 8, after V lost 7 bases and J lost 8 bases. CDR3 protein: CSATGTGSEKLFF. The CDR3 DNA sequence: TGCAGCGCCACCGGGACAGGGAGCGAAAAACTGTTTTTT.

The rearrangement uses TRBV6-1 and TRBJ1-5; 11 nucleotides agree with TRBD1. Germline-derived CDR1 and CDR2 are MNHNS and SASEGT. The CDR3 extends over 17 amino acids. With 3 bases clipped from V and 7 bases from J, the junction kept 11 bases outside the gene matches. Written as DNA, the CDR3 is TGTGCCAGCAGTGACCTCGTAGGACAGGGGGCATGGCAGCCCCAGCATTTT. Translated, it gives CASSDLVGQGAWQPQHF.

The chain employs TRBV28 and TRBJ1-2, with a weak D call TRBD1 (5 bases). V gave up 2 bases and J gave up 8 bases, with 18 bases separating them. The germline V gene has CDR1 MDHEN and CDR2 SYDVKM. This CDR3 has 15 amino acids. Written as DNA, the CDR3 is TGTGCCAGCAGTTTAGAAAGGGGACTGTTTTCCGGCTACACCTTC. The encoded protein is CASSLERGLFSGYTF.

The V call is TRBV16, the J call TRBJ1-1, with 7 bases fitting TRBD1. This CDR3 is 14 amino acids long. J lost 1 base, V lost 5 bases, and 4 bases had no gene match. Germline V gene data show CDR1 as KGHSY and CDR2 as FQNENV. Written as DNA, the CDR3 is TGTGCCAGCAGCGGGGGGACAGCGAACACTGAAGCTTTCTTT. It yields the protein CASSGGTANTEAFF.

As DNA, the CDR3 is TGTGCCAGCAGCTCCACAGGGCGGTACGAGCAGTACTTC. This translates into CASSSTGRYEQYF. The chain is built from TRBV5-6 and TRBJ2-7; tentatively, D is TRBD1 (6 bases). Deletions cut 3 bases from V and 4 bases from J, with 11 bases between. The CDR3 loop spans 13 amino acids. Germline CDR1 is SGHDT and CDR2 is YYEEEE.

The CDR3 protein is CAISEGTGIGYTF. The CDR3 DNA is TGTGCCATCAGTGAGGGGACAGGGATTGGCTACACCTTC. The rearrangement links TRBV10-3 to TRBJ1-2; TRBD1 aligns across 9 bases. This CDR3 comprises 13 residues. Germline V gene sequence: CDR1 ENHRY, CDR2 SYGVKD. J lost 7 bases, V lost 2 bases, and 2 bases had no gene match.

The V call is TRBV6-5, the J call TRBJ1-3; unclear D gene. Per germline, CDR1 MNHEY and CDR2 SVGAGI. V lost 7 bases to trimming and J lost 0 bases, with 10 bases between them. The CDR3 covers 14 residues. CDR3 in amino acids: CASTRRGSGNTIYF. The CDR3 DNA sequence: TGTGCCAGCACCCGCCGGGGCTCTGGAAACACCATATATTTT.

J is TRBJ2-5 and V is TRBV10-2; 8 bases are shared with TRBD2. This CDR3 spans 15 amino acids. Unmatched junction bases numbered 13, after V lost 8 bases and J lost 5 bases. CDR1 and CDR2 from the germline V gene are WSHSY and SAAADI. For the CDR3, the DNA is TGCGCCAGCTCGCACGGAGCGGGGGCAGGTGAGACCCAGTACTTC. Its protein is CASSHGAGAGETQYF.